The rows below give T cell receptor beta chains drawn from one sample of a study of OX40 agonist ivuxolimab in advanced cancers. Only in-frame clones appear in the TCRdb table, and some are missing; sequencing was by immunoSEQ multiplex PCR. This table holds over 60,000 clones, 89% found once. The sample here was CD4+ or CD8+ T cells sorted from blood, taken in a trial of the OX40 agonist ivuxolimab. These receptors all stem from an adult with an advanced solid tumor such as melanoma, head and neck, liver or kidney cancer. The CDR3 runs from the conserved cysteine through the conserved F or W. Fields, in order: J gene, V gene, CDR3 protein.

TRBJ1-1,TRBV7-9,CASSSQGGNTEAFF
TRBJ2-2,TRBV7-7,CASSPRTNTGELFF
TRBJ1-2,TRBV19,CASNTRRAGYTF
TRBJ2-6,TRBV2,CASSVRANVLTF
TRBJ2-1,TRBV7-2,CASSLLASNEQFF
TRBJ2-5,TRBV4-2,CASSHPDGGGGQTQYF
TRBJ1-4,TRBV5-1,CASSLTGGSEKLFF
TRBJ1-4,TRBV5-1,CASSLGTVLNEKLFF
TRBJ2-6,TRBV19,CASSMREQTYSGANVLTF
TRBJ1-1,TRBV2,CASSADYTEAFF
TRBJ2-4,TRBV4-1,CASSQEGGGRGLAKNIQYF
TRBJ2-6,TRBV6-5,CASRPDRAGANVLTF
TRBJ2-5,TRBV5-6,CASSLGPELTQYF
TRBJ1-1,TRBV30,CAYRPNTGSGTEAFF
TRBJ2-4,TRBV4-3,CASSQGPGQGKNIQYF
TRBJ2-7,TRBV5-1,CASSLGVSGNSYEQYF
TRBJ1-5,TRBV11-3,CASSLGLDRSNQPQHF
TRBJ1-2,TRBV5-1,CASSFTGGVSNYGYTF
TRBJ2-7,TRBV30,CAWSVFSYEQYF
TRBJ1-2,TRBV19,CASRPREANYGYTF
TRBJ1-2,TRBV2,CASSAGTKGYTF
TRBJ2-7,TRBV6-5,CASSYPGTTNQYF
TRBJ2-7,TRBV11-2,CASSPTGNYEQYF
TRBJ2-3,TRBV2,CASSVAGGRGDTQYF
TRBJ2-4,TRBV10-3,CAISESMLDLAKNIQYF
TRBJ2-7,TRBV29-1,CSVLTGTGGPEQYF